The 21 T cell receptor beta chains below all came from one sample that was sequenced in a study of Ad26.COV2.S vaccination and SARS-CoV-2 variants. Generated by immunoSEQ multiplex PCR, the TCRdb table keeps only in-frame clones and is missing some. Of approximately 400,000 clones listed, approximately 90% are singletons. Sequenced here: peripheral blood, sampled after recovery from COVID-19. Receptors originate from a human donor who had recovered from COVID-19.

This clone came up once. The chain links TRBV27 to TRBJ2-5, with 7 bases that match TRBD2. The germline CDR1 and CDR2 sequences are MNHEY and SMNVEV (reference sequence). With 4 bases clipped from V and 3 bases from J, the junction kept 5 bases outside the gene matches. This CDR3 region has 14 residues. CDR3 nucleotides: TGTGCCAGCAGTTACGGGGGGAGAGAAGAGACCCAGTACTTC. Its translation is CASSYGGREETQYF.

The chain couples TRBV7-3 to TRBJ1-3, with D perhaps matching TRBD1 (5 bases). Trimming removed 0 bases at V and 4 bases at J, with 13 bases between. The germline CDR1 and CDR2 sequences are SGHTA and FQGTGA. This CDR3 has 16 residues. Here the CDR3 DNA reads TGTGCCAGCAGCTTAACGGCCAGGGACTCAGGAAACACCATATATTTT. Amino acid sequence: CASSLTARDSGNTIYF.

The rearrangement links TRBV21-1 to TRBJ1-5; the listed D gene, TRBD1, was not tested against the DNA. TRBV21-1 is shown as a pseudogene. CDR3 length: 15 residues. The CDR3 sequence: CASSRETDSNQPQHF. For the CDR3, the DNA is TGTGCCAGCAGCAGAGAGACAGATAGCAATCAGCCCCAGCATTTT.

The chain is built from TRBV5-8 and TRBJ2-6; D is undetermined. The CDR3 loop spans 14 amino acids. The V end was cut by 0 bases, the J end by 2 bases, with 3 bases between. Germline-derived CDR1 and CDR2 are SGHTS and YDEGEE. CDR3 residues: CASSLGAGANVLTF. The CDR3 DNA reads TGTGCCAGCAGCTTGGGTGCTGGGGCCAACGTCCTGACTTTC.

This rearrangement joins TRBV5-1 to TRBJ1-4; unclear D gene. Trimming left V 1 base short and J 0 bases short, with 7 bases between. Germline V gene lookup returns CDR1 SGHRS and CDR2 YFSETQ. The CDR3 length is 15 residues. The CDR3 DNA follows: TGCGCCAGCAGCTTGAGGAGTGCAACTAATGAAAAACTGTTTTTT. Protein product: CASSLRSATNEKLFF.

V gene TRBV11-2 combines with J gene TRBJ2-2, with 10 bases matching TRBD2. J was trimmed by 1 base and V by 5 bases; bases with no gene match: 10. Germline V gene lookup returns CDR1 SGHAT and CDR2 FQNNGV. The CDR3 is 18 residues long. CDR3 DNA sequence: TGTGCCAGCAGCCCCCCGGTTCTAGCGGGGGTGAACACCGGGGAGCTGTTTTTT. Protein product: CASSPPVLAGVNTGELFF.

The rearrangement uses TRBV10-1 and TRBJ1-6; no reliable D call. V was shortened by 5 bases and J by 8 bases, with 10 bases between the two germline ends. The germline V gene encodes CDR1 WNHNN and CDR2 SYGVQD (reference sequence). This CDR3 is built from 13 residues. CDR3 coding DNA: TGCGCCAGCAGTCAAGGCGGTTATTCACCCCTCCACTTT. Translated, it gives CASSQGGYSPLHF.

This chain joins TRBV6-2 or TRBV6-3 and TRBJ1-1, with TRBD1 identical over 7 bases. CDR1 is MNHEY, CDR2 SVGEGT, per germline. The CDR3 has 11 residues. Losses at the gene ends were 6 bases for V and 8 bases for J; bases not matched to a gene: 3. CDR3 in DNA: TGTGCCAGCAGCAACAGGGGAGAAGCTTTCTTT. As protein: CASSNRGEAFF.

The CDR3 loop is CASSQSGQGLRMNTEAFF. CDR3 nucleotide sequence: TGTGCCAGCAGTCAGTCAGGACAGGGGCTCCGCATGAACACTGAAGCTTTCTTT. This chain connects TRBV2 to TRBJ1-1; 9 nucleotides line up with TRBD1. The CDR3 has 18 amino acids. Germline V lookup: CDR1 SNHLY, CDR2 FYNNEI. The trim removed 5 bases at V and 0 bases at J, leaving 13 bases unmatched.

The V call is TRBV7-2, the J call TRBJ2-1; unclear D gene. The V end was cut by 2 bases, the J end by 0 bases, with 8 bases between. Germline V gene sequence: CDR1 SGHTA, CDR2 FQGNSA. This CDR3 region has 15 residues. In nucleotides, the CDR3 is TGTGCCAGCAGCTTACTTAGGAGCTCCTACAATGAGCAGTTCTTC. Residues: CASSLLRSSYNEQFF.

For this clone: The same CDR3 arises from other DNA sequences in this sample as well. The chain couples TRBV11-3 to TRBJ2-3; D is unresolved. This CDR3 comprises 12 residues. CDR1 is SGHNT and CDR2 is YENEEA in the germline V gene. Trimming shortened V by 1 base and J by 1 base, and 0 bases separated the two germline ends. The CDR3 sequence is CASSLGTDTQYF. Here the CDR3 DNA reads TGTGCCAGCAGCTTAGGCACAGATACGCAGTATTTT.

This chain links TRBV27 with TRBJ1-6, with no clear D. This CDR3 comprises 13 residues. V was clipped by 2 bases and J by 10 bases, with 9 bases between them. In germline, CDR1 is MNHEY, CDR2 SMNVEV (reference sequence). The DNA for the CDR3 is TGTGCCAGCAGTTTACCCGGGTTGTCACCCCTCCACTTT. Its translation is CASSLPGLSPLHF.

The chain is built from TRBV10-2 and TRBJ1-3; no clear D. Germline CDR1 WSHSY, CDR2 SAAADI. Trimming took off 6 bases at V and 0 bases at J, with 9 bases between the two ends. This CDR3 comprises 14 residues. Here the CDR3 reads CASRSGISGNTIYF. CDR3 nucleotides: TGCGCCAGCAGGAGCGGGATCTCTGGAAACACCATATATTTT.

This clone was picked up a small number of times. The chain links TRBV7-9 to TRBJ1-2; 7 bases match TRBD1. There are 17 residues in the CDR3. CDR1 and CDR2 (germline): SEHNR, FQNEAQ (reference sequence). Trimming took 1 base from V and 4 from J; bases not matched to a gene: 12. The CDR3 bases are TGTGCCAGCAGCTTAGGGTCCCGACAGGGAACGATCTATGGCTACACCTTC. Amino acid sequence: CASSLGSRQGTIYGYTF.

The CDR3 region has the DNA TGTGCCTCCCCACAGGGTCGTGATTCACCCCTCCACTTT. This codes for CASPQGRDSPLHF. The chain couples TRBV2 to TRBJ1-6; D perhaps matches TRBD1 (6 bases). Germline V CDR1 and CDR2: SNHLY, FYNNEI. Trimming left V 11 bases short and J 8 bases short, with 16 bases between. CDR3 length: 13 amino acids. The whole variable domain, filled in from reference TRBV2 and TRBJ1-6, reads EPEVTQTPSHQVTQMGQEVILRCVPISNHLYFYWYRQILGQKVEFLVSFYNNEISEKSEIFDDQFSVERPDGSNFTLKIRSTKLEDSAMYFCASPQGRDSPLHFGNGTRLTVT.

V usage is TRBV10-3 and J usage is TRBJ1-2; 9 bases agree with TRBD1. With V trimmed by 5 bases and J by 0 bases, 4 bases remained unmatched. Germline CDR1 is ENHRY and CDR2 is SYGVKD. The CDR3 is 15 residues long. The CDR3 loop reads CAISKGDRANYGYTF. CDR3 nucleotide sequence: TGTGCCATCAGTAAAGGGGACAGGGCTAACTATGGCTACACCTTC.

CDR3 region: CASSQEPQGKNGYTF. In DNA form, the CDR3 reads TGTGCCAGCAGCCAGGAACCTCAGGGGAAGAATGGCTACACCTTC. The chain couples TRBV3-1 (or the pseudogene TRBV3-2) to TRBJ1-2, with D tentatively TRBD1 (6 bases). The ends were cut back, 3 bases at V and 6 bases at J, with 17 bases in the middle. The CDR3 loop spans 15 amino acids. Germline CDR1 LGHDT, CDR2 YNNKEL (reference sequence).

This rearrangement joins TRBV7-2 to TRBJ2-4; D gene ambiguous. The V gene lost 2 bases and the J gene lost 7 bases, with 15 bases spanning the gap. Germline V gives CDR1 SGHTA, CDR2 FQGNSA. The CDR3 covers 15 residues. The CDR3, as DNA: TGTGCCAGCAGCTTACTACCGTCAACGTTTAACATTCAGTACTTC. Amino acids: CASSLLPSTFNIQYF. The entire variable domain, with the rest obtained from reference TRBV7-2 and TRBJ2-4, is as follows: GAGVSQSPSNKVTEKGKDVELRCDPISGHTALYWYRQSLGQGLEFLIYFQGNSAPDKSGLPSDRFSAERTGGSVSTLTIQRTQQEDSAVYLCASSLLPSTFNIQYFGAGTRLSVL.

The V and J genes are TRBV7-2 and TRBJ1-1, with unresolved D. The CDR3 extends over 12 amino acids. In germline, CDR1 is SGHTA, CDR2 FQGNSA. The V gene lost 5 bases and the J gene lost 5 bases, with 9 bases spanning the gap. Here the CDR3 reads CASSRVRTEAFF. In DNA form, the CDR3 reads TGTGCCAGCAGCCGAGTTAGGACTGAAGCTTTCTTT. The full variable domain, in which reference TRBV7-2 and TRBJ1-1 provide the parts outside the CDR3, is GAGVSQSPSNKVTEKGKDVELRCDPISGHTALYWYRQSLGQGLEFLIYFQGNSAPDKSGLPSDRFSAERTGGSVSTLTIQRTQQEDSAVYLCASSRVRTEAFFGQGTRLTVV.

The chain uses TRBV19 and TRBJ1-1; D remains unclear. CDR3 length: 11 residues. V was cut by 3 bases and J by 6 bases, with 5 bases left in between. Germline CDR1 LNHDA, CDR2 SQIVND (reference sequence). Here the CDR3 reads CASSISAEAFF. DNA of the CDR3: TGTGCCAGTAGTATTAGTGCTGAAGCTTTCTTT.

The chain joins TRBV11-2 to TRBJ1-2; tentatively, D is TRBD1 (6 bases). There are 16 residues in the CDR3. V lost 6 bases to trimming and J lost 4 bases, with 21 bases between them. Germline CDR1 reads SGHAT; CDR2 reads FQNNGV. CDR3 nucleotide sequence: TGTGCCAGCAGTCCCACCAGAAAACAGGGAGTCTATGGCTACACCTTC. This encodes CASSPTRKQGVYGYTF.